The 22 T cell receptor beta chains listed next were all sequenced from one sample in a study of identical twins (dated by TCRdb to about 2016). Library preparation was by 5' RACE. The reads were generated on an Illumina HiSeq 2000. The public reads were reprocessed in TCRdb via fastp at Q25 and MiXCR, keeping in-frame beta chains. Entries that share a CDR3 protein sequence are merged under the most common genes and DNA. A total of about 900,000 distinct CDR3 sequences appear in this sample, approximately 13% of them only once. The biggest ten clones account for roughly 1.5% of the sample. These data are also associated with another study on yellow fever vaccine responses in identical twins.

Sequences were obtained from PBMCs. The receptors originated from a woman aged 18-30 years in good health.

This chain joins TRBV19 and TRBJ2-5; a possible D gene is TRBD2 (5 bases). V was clipped by 3 bases and J by 5 bases, with 13 bases between them. The germline CDR1 and CDR2 sequences are LNHDA and SQIVND (reference sequence). There are 14 residues in the CDR3. CDR3 DNA: TGTGCCAGTAGTATGCGGCTACCGGGGGAGACCCAGTACTTC. Its protein is CASSMRLPGETQYF.

The V gene is TRBV6-1, the J gene TRBJ2-7; a possible D gene is TRBD1 (6 bases). The V and J ends lost 1 base and 4 bases respectively, with 14 bases between them. There are 15 residues in the CDR3. Per germline, CDR1 MNHNS and CDR2 SASEGT. The CDR3 loop reads CASSEVLQGDYEQYV. DNA for the CDR3: TGTGCCAGCAGTGAAGTTTTACAGGGAGATTACGAGCAGTACGTC.

The chain links TRBV11-1 to TRBJ2-1; D is perhaps TRBD1 (7 bases). V was clipped by 4 bases and J by 1 base, with 23 bases between them. The CDR3 sequence is 19 residues long. CDR1 is SGHAT, CDR2 FQDESV, per germline (reference sequence). CDR3 region: CASSSTLYPRGVSYNEQFF. Written as DNA, the CDR3 is TGTGCCAGCAGCTCGACATTATACCCCAGGGGGGTATCCTACAATGAGCAGTTCTTC. The variable domain in full, completed from reference TRBV11-1 and TRBJ2-1, reads EAEVAQSPRYKITEKSQAVAFWCDPISGHATLYWYRQILGQGPELLVQFQDESVVDDSQLPKDRFSAERLKGVDSTLKIQPAELGDSAMYLCASSSTLYPRGVSYNEQFFGPGTRLTVL.

This chain links TRBV5-5 with TRBJ2-1; D not resolved. V shed 4 bases and J shed 1 base, with 12 bases lying between them. Germline CDR1 and CDR2: SGHKS and YYEKEE (reference sequence). This CDR3 is 15 amino acids long. CDR3 amino acids: CASSIVLRSYNEQFF. Written as DNA, the CDR3 is TGTGCCAGCAGCATAGTCTTAAGGTCCTACAATGAGCAGTTCTTC.

Many counts were recorded for this clonotype. The chain joins TRBV4-1 to TRBJ2-5; D is unclear. The CDR3 covers 13 residues. Germline CDR1 and CDR2: MGHRA and YSYEKL. Trimming left V 1 base short and J 4 bases short, with 7 bases between. The CDR3 spells CASSQGRLETQYF. The DNA for the CDR3 is TGCGCCAGCAGCCAAGGCCGTCTAGAGACCCAGTACTTC.

The V and J genes are TRBV11-3 and TRBJ2-2; 8 bases are a match to TRBD1. This CDR3 is 14 amino acids long. The V segment lost 5 bases and the J segment 7 bases; nucleotides outside the gene matches: 6. The germline gives CDR1 SGHNT, CDR2 YENEEA. CDR3 sequence (DNA): TGTGCCAGCAGCACGACAGGGGTCGTCGGGGAGCTGTTTTTT. Its translation: CASSTTGVVGELFF.

This rearrangement joins TRBV27 to TRBJ2-1; D might be TRBD1 (6 bases). Trimming cost V 6 bases and J 10 bases, with 16 bases left between them. Per germline, CDR1 MNHEY and CDR2 SMNVEV (reference sequence). The CDR3 has 13 residues. CDR3 in DNA: TGTGCCAGCAGAGCGACAGGAAGAAACGAGCAGTTCTTC. Amino acids: CASRATGRNEQFF.

Only a few counts were recorded for this clonotype. This chain uses TRBV2 with TRBJ2-5, with a tentative D call TRBD1 (6 bases). The CDR3 is 13 amino acids. Germline CDR1 SNHLY, CDR2 FYNNEI. Between the trimmed V and J ends, which lost 6 bases and 3 bases, there was a span of 11 bases. In DNA form, the CDR3 reads TGTGCCAGCAGAGCCCCAGGGGAAGAGACCCAGTACTTC. This codes for CASRAPGEETQYF.

This chain uses TRBV19 with TRBJ1-5, with D unresolved. The germline V gene encodes CDR1 LNHDA and CDR2 SQIVND (reference sequence). The CDR3 runs to 15 residues. Trimming took 3 bases from V and 7 from J, leaving 16 bases between them. CDR3 sequence: CASSMSGDGLQPQHF. DNA of the CDR3: TGTGCCAGTAGTATGTCCGGTGACGGGTTGCAGCCCCAGCATTTT.

This clonotype was observed once. The chain employs TRBV18 and TRBJ2-7; 9 positions match TRBD2. V gave up 3 bases and J gave up 6 bases; unmatched junction bases: 12. The CDR3 totals 16 residues. The germline CDR1 and CDR2 sequences are KGHSH and LQKENI. The chain's CDR3 is CASSPGTSPTWGEQYF. The CDR3 region has the DNA TGTGCCAGCTCACCCGGGACTAGCCCCACTTGGGGCGAGCAGTACTTC.

The chain joins TRBV18 to TRBJ2-3; D is unresolved. The CDR3 is made up of 15 amino acids. With 4 bases removed from V and 4 bases from J, the gap between germline ends came to 15 bases. CDR1 is KGHSH and CDR2 is LQKENI in the germline V gene. CDR3 sequence: CASSRAQLLSDTQYF. CDR3 nucleotide sequence: TGTGCCAGCTCACGCGCGCAGTTACTATCAGATACGCAGTATTTT.

The rearrangement links TRBV12-3 or TRBV12-4 to TRBJ1-2; TRBD1 aligns across 7 bases. V shed 6 bases, J shed 4 bases, and the junction held 11 bases outside the gene matches. CDR3 size: 15 residues. The CDR3 coding sequence is TGTGCCAGCAGGCGGAGGAGGGGGCAGGGCTATGGCTACACCTTC. Encoded protein: CASRRRRGQGYGYTF.

A few counts support this clonotype. This chain links TRBV5-1 with TRBJ2-1; TRBD1 or TRBD2 may be the D gene (5 bases each). The CDR3 totals 14 residues. CDR1 and CDR2 from the germline V gene are SGHRS and YFSETQ. Trimming left V 0 bases short and J 8 bases short, with 12 bases between. DNA for the CDR3: TGCGCCAGCAGCTTGGCGGACAAGGGACATGAGCAGTTCTTC. The encoded protein is CASSLADKGHEQFF. The whole variable domain, filled in from reference TRBV5-1 and TRBJ2-1, reads KAGVTQTPRYLIKTRGQQVTLSCSPISGHRSVSWYQQTPGQGLQFLFEYFSETQRNKGNFPGRFSGRQFSNSRSEMNVSTLELGDSALYLCASSLADKGHEQFFGPGTRLTVL.

This sequence joins TRBV3-1 and TRBJ2-1; weak D call: TRBD2 (6 bases). Germline assignment: CDR1 LGHDT and CDR2 YNNKEL (reference sequence). V lost 4 bases and J lost 2, with 12 bases in between. CDR3 length: 15 residues. For the CDR3, the DNA is TGTGCCAGCAGCCGGGAGGCGGGGCCCTACAATGAGCAGTTCTTC. Protein sequence: CASSREAGPYNEQFF.

This chain connects TRBV25-1 to TRBJ2-3; D is perhaps TRBD1 (6 bases). CDR1 is MGHDK and CDR2 is SYGVNS in the germline V gene. The CDR3 consists of 14 residues. V lost 6 bases to trimming and J lost 1 base, with 11 bases between them. The DNA for the CDR3 is TGTGCCAGCAGAACAGGGTGGGGCACAGATACGCAGTATTTT. Encoded protein: CASRTGWGTDTQYF.

This clonotype has only a few counts. This chain connects TRBV5-1 to TRBJ1-2; 8 nucleotides agree with TRBD1. The CDR3 runs to 15 residues. Germline-derived CDR1 and CDR2 are SGHRS and YFSETQ. V was clipped by 4 bases and J by 4 bases; unmatched bases: 9. The CDR3 nucleotides are TGCGCCAGCAGCGCCGGACAGGGAAAGGGCTATGGCTACACCTTC. It is translated as CASSAGQGKGYGYTF. Filled out from reference TRBV5-1 and TRBJ1-2, the complete variable domain reads KAGVTQTPRYLIKTRGQQVTLSCSPISGHRSVSWYQQTPGQGLQFLFEYFSETQRNKGNFPGRFSGRQFSNSRSEMNVSTLELGDSALYLCASSAGQGKGYGYTFGSGTRLTVV.

The chain employs TRBV20-1 and TRBJ2-6, with TRBD1 matching 8 bases. Losses at the gene ends were 6 bases for V and 0 bases for J; bases not matched to a gene: 10. CDR3 length: 17 amino acids. Germline V lookup: CDR1 DFQATT, CDR2 SNEGSKA (reference sequence). The CDR3: CSATTGTGLSGANVLTF. The CDR3 nucleotides read TGCAGTGCCACAACCGGGACAGGCCTCTCTGGGGCCAACGTCCTGACTTTC.

The chain joins TRBV13 to TRBJ2-4, with D unclear. The CDR3 spans 16 residues. Trimming took 5 bases from V and 5 from J, leaving 19 bases between them. The germline CDR1 and CDR2 sequences are PRHDT and FYEKMQ (reference sequence). CDR3 loop: CASSILPLGRQNIQYF. The CDR3 DNA is TGTGCCAGCAGCATACTCCCCCTGGGAAGGCAAAACATTCAGTACTTC. The full variable domain, rest sourced from reference TRBV13 and TRBJ2-4, is AAGVIQSPRHLIKEKRETATLKCYPIPRHDTVYWYQQGPGQDPQFLISFYEKMQSDKGSIPDRFSAQQFSDYHSELNMSSLELGDSALYFCASSILPLGRQNIQYFGAGTRLSVL.

This clonotype was observed many times. The chain employs TRBV20-1 and TRBJ2-1; 9 positions agree with TRBD2. From germline, CDR1 is DFQATT and CDR2 SNEGSKA (reference sequence). CDR3 length: 15 amino acids. Trimming removed 0 bases from V and 3 bases from J; junction bases left unmatched: 3. The CDR3 DNA reads as TGCAGTGCTAGAGATTTAGCGGGGGACTACAATGAGCAGTTCTTC. This sequence encodes CSARDLAGDYNEQFF.

The chain is built from TRBV7-9 and TRBJ2-1, with D perhaps TRBD2 (5 bases). The CDR3 runs to 16 residues. Germline V gives CDR1 SEHNR, CDR2 FQNEAQ (reference sequence). The V gene lost 5 bases and the J gene lost 3 bases, with 17 bases spanning the gap. CDR3 in amino acids: CASSHYLGVDYNEQFF. DNA of the CDR3: TGTGCCAGCAGCCATTACCTGGGAGTCGACTACAATGAGCAGTTCTTC.

This clonotype was seen a handful of times. V gene TRBV4-1 combines with J gene TRBJ2-3, with D uncertain. Germline-derived CDR1 and CDR2 are MGHRA and YSYEKL. Trimming took 1 base from V and 4 from J, leaving 6 bases between them. The CDR3 totals 13 residues. The CDR3 loop is CASSQGVADTQYF. CDR3 DNA: TGCGCCAGCAGCCAAGGGGTGGCAGATACGCAGTATTTT.

The CDR3 sequence: CATSDPSIGVDTQYF. CDR3 in DNA: TGTGCCACCAGTGACCCCTCGATAGGGGTAGATACGCAGTATTTT. The chain recombines TRBV24-1 with TRBJ2-3; TRBD1 might be the D (5 bases). Germline V gene lookup returns CDR1 KGHDR and CDR2 SFDVKD. This CDR3 is built from 15 residues. The V gene lost 4 bases and the J gene lost 5 bases, with 15 bases spanning the gap.